These 5 T cell receptor beta chains came from one sample sequenced in a study of shared clonotypes between healthy human individuals. The table came from immunoSEQ multiplex PCR; TCRdb's copy has only in-frame clones and leaves some out. The table lists roughly 2.2 million clones, over 90% of them singletons. The sequenced material came from naive CD4+ T cells from PBMCs. The subset here: CD45RA+ positively selected. All receptors derive from a young man in good health. Some clones in this sample may be carry-over from other donors' samples.

As regards this clone: Other DNA variants within this sample encode the same CDR3. This sequence joins TRBV5-1 and TRBJ1-1; perhaps TRBD1 as D (5 bases). CDR3 length: 13 amino acids. V dropped 4 bases and J dropped 2 bases, with 9 bases sitting between them. Germline lookup yields CDR1 SGHRS and CDR2 YFSETQ. CDR3 DNA sequence: TGCGCCAGCAGCCCCGGACAAAACACTGAAGCTTTCTTT. Encoded protein: CASSPGQNTEAFF.

This chain uses TRBV11-2 with TRBJ2-6; D perhaps matches TRBD2 (6 bases). CDR1 is SGHAT, CDR2 FQNNGV, per germline. The CDR3 is 19 amino acids. V lost 1 base and J 4 bases, leaving 20 bases between the germline ends. The CDR3 protein is CASSLVLRGKGSGANVLTF. The CDR3 bases are TGTGCCAGCAGCTTAGTCCTCCGGGGGAAGGGGTCCGGGGCCAACGTCCTGACTTTC.

V gene TRBV28 combines with J gene TRBJ1-3; D unclear. CDR1 is MDHEN and CDR2 is SYDVKM in the germline V gene. The CDR3 length is 14 residues. V gave up 3 bases and J gave up 4 bases, with 10 bases separating them. CDR3 region: CASSLGGFGNTIYF. CDR3 coding DNA: TGTGCCAGCAGTTTGGGAGGGTTCGGAAACACCATATATTTT. Drawing the rest from reference TRBV28 and TRBJ1-3, the complete variable domain is DVKVTQSSRYLVKRTGEKVFLECVQDMDHENMFWYRQDPGLGLRLIYFSYDVKMKEKGDIPEGYSVSREKKERFSLILESASTNQTSMYLCASSLGGFGNTIYFGEGSWLTVV.

This chain joins TRBV29-1 and TRBJ2-3, with D perhaps assigned TRBD1 or TRBD2 (5 bases each). This CDR3 is built from 13 residues. V was trimmed by 3 bases and J by 6 bases, leaving 13 bases between them. CDR1 SQVTM and CDR2 ANQGSEA come from the germline V gene. DNA for the CDR3: TGCAGCGTTGAGGGACGGGTGGCTGATACGCAGTATTTT. It is translated as CSVEGRVADTQYF.

The chain combines TRBV19 with TRBJ2-7; D is unclear. Germline V CDR1 and CDR2: LNHDA, SQIVND (reference sequence). V was clipped by 4 bases and J by 4 bases, with 11 bases between them. This CDR3 has 13 amino acids. CDR3 coding DNA: TGTGCCAGTAGTACCCTTTTGGGTTACGAGCAGTACTTC. It yields the protein CASSTLLGYEQYF.